This section outlines one TCR beta chain sequence together with its context. The CDR3 covers 13 residues. V gave up 7 bases and J gave up 4 bases, with 13 bases separating them. Per germline, CDR1 LNHDA and CDR2 SQIVND (reference sequence). The data were obtained in a study of blood T cell repertoires in COVID-19. Only in-frame clones appear in the TCRdb table, and some are missing; sequencing was by immunoSEQ multiplex PCR. The sample lists approximately 38,000 clones, about 91% occurring once. Sample: peripheral blood. V and J are TRBV19 and TRBJ1-2, with a weak D call TRBD1 (6 bases). This TCR was recovered from a human donor in a cohort sampled during active COVID-19. This CDR3 reads CASIQQGTYGYTF. CDR3 sequence (DNA): TGTGCCAGTATCCAACAGGGCACCTATGGCTACACCTTC.